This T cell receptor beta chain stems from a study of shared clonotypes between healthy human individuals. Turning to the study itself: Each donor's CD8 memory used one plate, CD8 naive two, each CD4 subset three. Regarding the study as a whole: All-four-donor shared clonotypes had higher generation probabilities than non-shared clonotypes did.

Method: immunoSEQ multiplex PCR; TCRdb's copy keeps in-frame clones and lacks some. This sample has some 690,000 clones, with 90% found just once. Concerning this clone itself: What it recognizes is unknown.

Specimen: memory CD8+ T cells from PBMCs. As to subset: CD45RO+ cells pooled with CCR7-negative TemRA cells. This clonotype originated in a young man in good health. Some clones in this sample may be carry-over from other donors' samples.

The CDR3: CASGLVYGGGSTDTQYF. The CDR3 DNA follows: TGTGCTAGTGGTTTGGTATACGGGGGTGGCAGCACAGATACGCAGTATTTT. The V call is TRBV12-5, the J call TRBJ2-3, with TRBD2 as a possible D gene (6 bases). The germline V gene encodes CDR1 LGHNT and CDR2 FRNRAP. V was trimmed by 0 bases and J by 0 bases, leaving 13 bases between them. The CDR3 contains 17 residues.